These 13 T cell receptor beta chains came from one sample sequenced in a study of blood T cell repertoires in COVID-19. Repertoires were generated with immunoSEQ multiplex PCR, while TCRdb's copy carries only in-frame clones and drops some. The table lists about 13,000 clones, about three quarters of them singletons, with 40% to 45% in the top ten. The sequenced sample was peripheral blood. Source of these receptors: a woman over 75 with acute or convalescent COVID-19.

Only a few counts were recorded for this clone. This CDR3 reads CASSFQGASTF. The CDR3, as DNA: TGTGCCAGCAGCTTTCAGGGGGCGAGTACCTTC. This chain uses TRBV7-2 with TRBJ1-2; 8 nucleotides align to TRBD1. Germline CDR1 and CDR2: SGHTA and FQGNSA. The CDR3 has 11 residues. The V segment lost 3 bases and the J segment 14 bases; nucleotides outside the gene matches: 5. The full variable domain, rest sourced from reference TRBV7-2 and TRBJ1-2, is GAGVSQSPSNKVTEKGKDVELRCDPISGHTALYWYRQSLGQGLEFLIYFQGNSAPDKSGLPSDRFSAERTGGSVSTLTIQRTQQEDSAVYLCASSFQGASTFGSGTRLTVV.

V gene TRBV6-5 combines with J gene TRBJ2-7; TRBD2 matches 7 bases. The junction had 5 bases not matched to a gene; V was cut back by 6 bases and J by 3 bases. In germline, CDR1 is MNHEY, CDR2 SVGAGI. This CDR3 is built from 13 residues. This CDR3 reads CASRGPGGYEQYF. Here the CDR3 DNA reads TGTGCCAGCAGAGGCCCGGGAGGCTACGAGCAGTACTTC.

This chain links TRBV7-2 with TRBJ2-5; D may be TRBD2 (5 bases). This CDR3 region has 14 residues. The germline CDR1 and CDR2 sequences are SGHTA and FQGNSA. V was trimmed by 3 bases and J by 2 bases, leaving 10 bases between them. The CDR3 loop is CASSFTWRQETQYF. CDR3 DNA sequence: TGTGCCAGCAGCTTTACATGGAGGCAAGAGACCCAGTACTTC.

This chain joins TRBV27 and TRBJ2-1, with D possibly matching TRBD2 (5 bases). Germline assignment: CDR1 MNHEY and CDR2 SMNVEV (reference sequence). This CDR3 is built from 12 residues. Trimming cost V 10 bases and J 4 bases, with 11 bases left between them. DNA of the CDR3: TGTGCCACAGCGGAATCTTACAATGAGCAGTTCTTC. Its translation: CATAESYNEQFF.

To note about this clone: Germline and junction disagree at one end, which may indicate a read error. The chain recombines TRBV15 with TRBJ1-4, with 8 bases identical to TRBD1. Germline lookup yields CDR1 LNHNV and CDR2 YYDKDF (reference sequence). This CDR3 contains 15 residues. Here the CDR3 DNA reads TGTGCCACCAGCAGAGAATTACAGGGGGACGGGCAGCTTGTTTTT. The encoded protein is CATSRELQGDGQLVF.

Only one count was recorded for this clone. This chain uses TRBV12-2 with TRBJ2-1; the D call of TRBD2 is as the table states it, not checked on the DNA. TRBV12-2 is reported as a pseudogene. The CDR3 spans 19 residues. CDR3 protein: CASRLATLAGGPTYNEQFF. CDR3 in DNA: TGTGCAAGTCGCTTAGCGACGCTAGCGGGGGGGCCGACCTACAATGAGCAGTTCTTC.

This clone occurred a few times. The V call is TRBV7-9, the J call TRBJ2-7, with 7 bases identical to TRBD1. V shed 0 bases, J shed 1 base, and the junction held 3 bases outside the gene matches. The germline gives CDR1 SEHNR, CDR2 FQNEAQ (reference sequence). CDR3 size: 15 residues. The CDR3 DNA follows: TGTGCCAGCAGCTTAGCAAGGGGGCCTTCCTACGAGCAGTACTTC. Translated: CASSLARGPSYEQYF.

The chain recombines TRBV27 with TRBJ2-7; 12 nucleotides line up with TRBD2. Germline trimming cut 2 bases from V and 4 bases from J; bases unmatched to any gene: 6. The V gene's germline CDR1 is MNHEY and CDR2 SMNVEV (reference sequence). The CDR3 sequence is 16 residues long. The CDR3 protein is CASSLNPGLAGYEQYF. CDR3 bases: TGTGCCAGCAGTTTAAATCCGGGACTAGCGGGTTACGAGCAGTACTTC.

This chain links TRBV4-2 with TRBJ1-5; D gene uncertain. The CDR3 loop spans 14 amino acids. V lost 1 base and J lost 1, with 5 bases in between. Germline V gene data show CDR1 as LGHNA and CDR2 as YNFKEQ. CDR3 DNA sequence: TGTGCCAGCAGCCAAGTGGCAAGCAATCAGCCCCAGCATTTT. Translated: CASSQVASNQPQHF.

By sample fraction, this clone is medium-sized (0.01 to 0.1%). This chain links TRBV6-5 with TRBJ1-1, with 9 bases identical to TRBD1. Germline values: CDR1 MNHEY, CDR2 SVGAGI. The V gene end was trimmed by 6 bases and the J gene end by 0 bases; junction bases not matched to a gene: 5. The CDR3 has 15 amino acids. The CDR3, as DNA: TGTGCCAGCAGGGACCGGGACAGGGTGAACACTGAAGCTTTCTTT. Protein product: CASRDRDRVNTEAFF.

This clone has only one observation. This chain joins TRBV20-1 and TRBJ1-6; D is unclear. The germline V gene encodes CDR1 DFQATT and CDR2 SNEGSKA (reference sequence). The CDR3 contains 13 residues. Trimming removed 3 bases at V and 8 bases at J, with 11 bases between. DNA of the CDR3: TGCAGTGCTAGTCCCAGGATCGATTCACCCCTCCACTTT. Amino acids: CSASPRIDSPLHF.

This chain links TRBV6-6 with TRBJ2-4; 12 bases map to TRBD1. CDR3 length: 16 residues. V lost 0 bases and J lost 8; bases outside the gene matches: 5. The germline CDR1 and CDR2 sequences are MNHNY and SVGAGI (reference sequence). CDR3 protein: CASSYSGTGGPDIQYF. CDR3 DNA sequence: TGTGCCAGCAGTTACTCCGGGACAGGGGGCCCGGACATTCAGTACTTC.

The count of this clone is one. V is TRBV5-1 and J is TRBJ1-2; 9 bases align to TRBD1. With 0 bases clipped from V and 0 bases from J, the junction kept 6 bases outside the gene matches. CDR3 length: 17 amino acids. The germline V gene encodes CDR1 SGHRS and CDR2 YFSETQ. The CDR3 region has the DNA TGCGCCAGCAGCTTGGAGTGGACAGGGGCCACTAACTATGGCTACACCTTC. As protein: CASSLEWTGATNYGYTF.